This entry lists 4 T cell receptor beta chains sequenced from one sample in a study of T cells in Graves' hyperthyroidism and ophthalmopathy. TCR beta CDR3 sequences were amplified from RNA transcripts. First-round RT-PCR of the TCR CDR3 relied on the HTBI primer set. Each CDR3 protein is one row after TCRdb ran MiXCR on the multiplex PCR reads. The sample records a few hundred thousand distinct CDR3 sequences, about 15% being singletons. Sequences were obtained from blood. The receptors shown here come from a woman in her thirties with Graves' hyperthyroidism.

In this sample, this clonotype turned up many times. The gene calls are TRBV3-1 and TRBJ1-1, with 8 bases identical to TRBD1. Per germline, CDR1 LGHDT and CDR2 YNNKEL (reference sequence). This CDR3 region has 14 residues. Losses at the gene ends were 6 bases for V and 1 base for J; bases not matched to a gene: 4. Here the CDR3 reads CASREQGENTEAFF. CDR3 nucleotide sequence: TGTGCCAGCAGGGAACAGGGGGAGAACACTGAAGCTTTCTTT.

This clonotype has a count of ten or more. This sequence joins TRBV15 and TRBJ1-4, with 10 bases identical to TRBD1. Per germline, CDR1 LNHNV and CDR2 YYDKDF (reference sequence). The CDR3 length is 17 residues. The J segment lost 7 bases and the V segment lost 4 bases, leaving 12 bases of the junction unmatched. The CDR3 protein is CATSKGQGGFTGEKLFF. DNA of the CDR3: TGTGCCACCAGCAAAGGACAGGGGGGGTTCACTGGTGAAAAACTGTTTTTT. Together with reference TRBV15 and TRBJ1-4, the CDR3 gives the full variable domain: DAMVIQNPRYQVTQFGKPVTLSCSQTLNHNVMYWYQQKSSQAPKLLFHYYDKDFNNEADTPDNFQSRRPNTSFCFLDIRSPGLGDTAMYLCATSKGQGGFTGEKLFFGSGTQLSVL.

This clonotype was seen a handful of times. Here the CDR3 reads CASSSLGGRTEAFF. The DNA of the CDR3 is TGTGCCAGCAGCTCGTTGGGGGGCAGGACTGAAGCTTTCTTT. The chain employs TRBV5-5 and TRBJ1-1; the D gene is possibly TRBD1 (6 bases). V shed 3 bases and J shed 5 bases, with 14 bases lying between them. This CDR3 contains 14 residues. Per germline, CDR1 SGHKS and CDR2 YYEKEE (reference sequence).

The sample holds a few counts of this clonotype. The J gene is TRBJ2-3, the V gene TRBV10-3; D is possibly TRBD2 (6 bases). Germline lookup yields CDR1 ENHRY and CDR2 SYGVKD. The CDR3 runs 16 residues. V shed 5 bases and J shed 0 bases, with 15 bases lying between them. The CDR3 sequence: CAISRGGADSTDTQYF. CDR3 coding DNA: TGTGCCATCAGTCGGGGCGGGGCGGATAGCACAGATACGCAGTATTTT.